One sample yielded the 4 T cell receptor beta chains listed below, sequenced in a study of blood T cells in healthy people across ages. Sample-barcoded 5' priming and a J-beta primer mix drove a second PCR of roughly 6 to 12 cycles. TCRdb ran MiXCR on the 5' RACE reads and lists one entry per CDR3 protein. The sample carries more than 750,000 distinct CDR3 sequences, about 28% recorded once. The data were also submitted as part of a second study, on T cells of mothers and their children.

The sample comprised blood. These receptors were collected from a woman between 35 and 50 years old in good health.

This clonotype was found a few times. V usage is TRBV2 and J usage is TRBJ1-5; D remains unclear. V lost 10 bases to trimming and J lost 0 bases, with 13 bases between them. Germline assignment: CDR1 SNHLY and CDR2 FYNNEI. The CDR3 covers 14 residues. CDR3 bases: TGTGCCACCAAACAGAATCATAGCAATCAGCCCCAGCATTTT. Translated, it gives CATKQNHSNQPQHF.

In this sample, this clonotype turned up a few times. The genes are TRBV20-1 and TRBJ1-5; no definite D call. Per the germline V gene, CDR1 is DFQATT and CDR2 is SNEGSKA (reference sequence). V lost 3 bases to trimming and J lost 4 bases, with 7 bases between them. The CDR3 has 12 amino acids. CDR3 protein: CSARQANQPQHF. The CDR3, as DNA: TGCAGTGCTAGGCAGGCAAATCAGCCCCAGCATTTT.

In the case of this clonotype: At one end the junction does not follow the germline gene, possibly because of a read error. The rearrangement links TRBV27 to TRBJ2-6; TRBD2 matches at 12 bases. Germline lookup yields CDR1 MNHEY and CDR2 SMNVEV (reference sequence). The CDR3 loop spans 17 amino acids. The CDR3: CASSFSLAGGGANVLTF. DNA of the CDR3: TGTGCCAGTAGTTTCTCACTAGCGGGGGGTGGGGCCAACGTCCTGACTTTC.

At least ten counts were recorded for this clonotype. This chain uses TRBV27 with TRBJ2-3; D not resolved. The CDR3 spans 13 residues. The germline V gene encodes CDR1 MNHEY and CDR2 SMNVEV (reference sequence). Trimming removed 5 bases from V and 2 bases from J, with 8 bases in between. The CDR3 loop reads CASSSHDTDTQYF. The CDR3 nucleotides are TGTGCCAGCAGTAGTCACGACACAGATACGCAGTATTTT.